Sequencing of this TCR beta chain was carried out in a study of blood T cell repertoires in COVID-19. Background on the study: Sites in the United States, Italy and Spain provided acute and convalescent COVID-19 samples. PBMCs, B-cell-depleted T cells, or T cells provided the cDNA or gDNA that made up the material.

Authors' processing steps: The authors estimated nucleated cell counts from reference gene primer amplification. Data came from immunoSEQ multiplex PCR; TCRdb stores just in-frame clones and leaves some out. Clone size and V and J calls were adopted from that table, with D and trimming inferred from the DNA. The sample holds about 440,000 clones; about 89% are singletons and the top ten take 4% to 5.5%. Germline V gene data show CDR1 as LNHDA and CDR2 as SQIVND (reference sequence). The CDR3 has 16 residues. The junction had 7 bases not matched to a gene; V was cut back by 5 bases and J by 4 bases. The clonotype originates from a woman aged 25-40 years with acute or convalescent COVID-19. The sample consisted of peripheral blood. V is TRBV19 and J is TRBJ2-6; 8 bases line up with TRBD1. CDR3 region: CASSLRTGPGANVLTF. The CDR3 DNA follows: TGTGCCAGTAGTCTCAGGACAGGGCCCGGGGCCAACGTCCTGACTTTC.